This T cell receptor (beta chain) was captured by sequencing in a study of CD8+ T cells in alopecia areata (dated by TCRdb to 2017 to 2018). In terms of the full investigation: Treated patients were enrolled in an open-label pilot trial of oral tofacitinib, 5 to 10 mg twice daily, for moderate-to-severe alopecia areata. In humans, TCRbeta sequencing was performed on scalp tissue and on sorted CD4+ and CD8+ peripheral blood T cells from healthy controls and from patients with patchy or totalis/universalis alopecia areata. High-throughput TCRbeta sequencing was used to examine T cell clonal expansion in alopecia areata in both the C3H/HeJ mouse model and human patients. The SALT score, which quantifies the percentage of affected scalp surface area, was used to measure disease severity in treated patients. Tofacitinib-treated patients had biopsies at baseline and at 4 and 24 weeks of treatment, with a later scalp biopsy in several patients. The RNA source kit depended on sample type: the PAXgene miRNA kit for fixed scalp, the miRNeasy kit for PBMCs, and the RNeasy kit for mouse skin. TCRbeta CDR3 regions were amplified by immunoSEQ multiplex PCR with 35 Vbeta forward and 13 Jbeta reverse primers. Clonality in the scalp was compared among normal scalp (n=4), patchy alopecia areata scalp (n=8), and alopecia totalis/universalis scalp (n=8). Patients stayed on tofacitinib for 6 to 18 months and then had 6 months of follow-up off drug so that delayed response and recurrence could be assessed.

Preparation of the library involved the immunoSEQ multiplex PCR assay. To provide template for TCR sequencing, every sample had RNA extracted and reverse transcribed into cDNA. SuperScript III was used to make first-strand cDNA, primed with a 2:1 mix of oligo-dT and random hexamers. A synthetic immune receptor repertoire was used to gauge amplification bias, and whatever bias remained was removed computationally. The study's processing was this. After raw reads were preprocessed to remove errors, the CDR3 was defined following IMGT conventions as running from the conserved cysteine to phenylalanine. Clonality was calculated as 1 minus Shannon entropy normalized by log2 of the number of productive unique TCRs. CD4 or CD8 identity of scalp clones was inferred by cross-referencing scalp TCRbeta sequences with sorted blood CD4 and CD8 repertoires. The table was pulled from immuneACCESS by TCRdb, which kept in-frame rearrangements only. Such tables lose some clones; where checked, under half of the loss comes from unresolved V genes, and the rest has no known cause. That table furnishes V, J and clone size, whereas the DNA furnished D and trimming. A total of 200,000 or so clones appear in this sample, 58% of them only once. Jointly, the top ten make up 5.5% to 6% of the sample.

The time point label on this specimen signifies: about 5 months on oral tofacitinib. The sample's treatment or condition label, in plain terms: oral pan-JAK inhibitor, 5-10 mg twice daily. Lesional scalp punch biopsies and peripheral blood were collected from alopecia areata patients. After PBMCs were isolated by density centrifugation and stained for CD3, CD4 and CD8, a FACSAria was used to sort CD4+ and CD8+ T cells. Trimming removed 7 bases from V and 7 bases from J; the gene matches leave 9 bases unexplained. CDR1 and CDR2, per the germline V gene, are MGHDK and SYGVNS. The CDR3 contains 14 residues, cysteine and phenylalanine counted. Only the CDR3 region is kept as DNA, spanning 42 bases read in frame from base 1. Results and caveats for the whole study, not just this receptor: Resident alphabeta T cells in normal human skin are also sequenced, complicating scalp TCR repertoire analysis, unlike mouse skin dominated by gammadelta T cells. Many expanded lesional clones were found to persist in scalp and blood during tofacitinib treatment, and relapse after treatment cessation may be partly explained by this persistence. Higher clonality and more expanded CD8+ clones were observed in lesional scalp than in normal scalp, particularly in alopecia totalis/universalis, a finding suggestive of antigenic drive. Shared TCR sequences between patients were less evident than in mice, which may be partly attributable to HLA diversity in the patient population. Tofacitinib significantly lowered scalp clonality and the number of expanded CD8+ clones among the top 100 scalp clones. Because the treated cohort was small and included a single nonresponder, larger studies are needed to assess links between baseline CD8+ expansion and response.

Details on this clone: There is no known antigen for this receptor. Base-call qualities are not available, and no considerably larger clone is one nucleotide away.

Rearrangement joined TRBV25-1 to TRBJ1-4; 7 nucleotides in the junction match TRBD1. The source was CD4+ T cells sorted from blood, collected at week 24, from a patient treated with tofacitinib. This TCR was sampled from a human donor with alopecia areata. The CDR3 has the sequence CASTCRGVSEKLFF. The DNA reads TGTGCCAGCACGTGCAGGGGGGTTAGTGAAAAACTGTTTTTT. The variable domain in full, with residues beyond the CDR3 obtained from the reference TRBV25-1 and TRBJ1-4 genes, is EADIYQTPRYLVIGTGKKITLECSQTMGHDKMYWYQQDPGMELHLIHYSYGVNSTEKGDLSSESTVSRIRTEHFPLTLESARPSHTSQYLCASTCRGVSEKLFFGSGTQLSVL.